The 32 T cell receptor beta chains reported below all come from one sample, sequenced in a study of response to subunit inactivated influenza vaccine. Each CDR3 protein is one row after TCRdb ran MiXCR on the RT-PCR reads. Of roughly 170,000 distinct CDR3 sequences listed, about 10% were seen once; the top ten hold approximately 11%. The sequencing used non-naive T cells sorted from PBMCs, collected on the day of vaccination. The receptor set was obtained from a man aged 45-65 years who received an inactivated influenza vaccine.

Comments on this clonotype: Its ends do not fully match the called genes, so a read error is possible. The chain is built from TRBV24-1 and TRBJ2-2; 8 nucleotides line up with TRBD2. There are 16 residues in the CDR3. CDR1 and CDR2 (germline): KGHDR, SFDVKD. As DNA, the CDR3 is TGTGCCACCAAAGCGGGAGAGAACCTGAACAGCGGGGAGCTGTTTTTT. Protein: CATKAGENLNSGELFF.

This clonotype showed up many times. The V gene is TRBV7-2, the J gene TRBJ1-5, with D maybe TRBD1 (5 bases). The germline V gene encodes CDR1 SGHTA and CDR2 FQGNSA. Trimming stripped 6 bases from V and 0 bases from J, with 9 bases between. This CDR3 has 14 amino acids. CDR3 in amino acids: CASREGFSNQPQHF. Here the CDR3 DNA reads TGTGCCAGCAGAGAGGGGTTTAGCAATCAGCCCCAGCATTTT.

This clonotype was seen only a few times. The chain has TRBV9 and TRBJ2-3; D remains unclear. CDR3 size: 17 residues. Germline V CDR1 and CDR2: SGDLS, YYNGEE. The V gene lost 0 bases and the J gene lost 1 base, with 15 bases spanning the gap. The DNA of the CDR3 is TGTGCCAGCAGCGTAGCGGTAGGACCCCTCGGCACAGATACGCAGTATTTT. Protein: CASSVAVGPLGTDTQYF.

This clonotype turned up a few times. The chain joins TRBV12-3 or TRBV12-4 to TRBJ1-2, with a tentative D call TRBD1 (6 bases). Trimming took off 2 bases at V and 8 bases at J, with 15 bases between the two ends. The CDR3 sequence is 14 residues long. CDR3 loop: CASSLLGARSGYTF. In DNA, the CDR3 is TGTGCCAGCAGTTTACTGGGGGCTCGGAGCGGCTACACCTTC.

This clonotype appeared many times. The chain uses TRBV18 and TRBJ1-1, with D possibly being TRBD1 (6 bases). The CDR3 is made up of 14 amino acids. Per germline, CDR1 KGHSH and CDR2 LQKENI. V dropped 8 bases and J dropped 4 bases, with 17 bases sitting between them. CDR3 sequence: CASSPQGGGTEAFF. CDR3 DNA sequence: TGTGCCAGCAGCCCGCAGGGAGGGGGCACTGAAGCTTTCTTT.

This clonotype was found a few times. The chain employs TRBV29-1 and TRBJ1-5; D is perhaps TRBD1 (6 bases). Germline-derived CDR1 and CDR2 are SQVTM and ANQGSEA. The CDR3 totals 15 residues. Between the trimmed V and J ends, which lost 1 base and 2 bases, there was a span of 12 bases. The CDR3 bases are TGCAGCGTTGAAGTGGCGGCAGGGGGCAATCAGCCCCAGCATTTT. It translates to CSVEVAAGGNQPQHF.

As to this clonotype: The junction departs from the called germline gene at one end, perhaps through a read error. The rearrangement joins TRBV6-1 to TRBJ2-3; D might be TRBD2 (7 bases). Per the germline V gene, CDR1 is MNHNS and CDR2 is SASEGT. The CDR3 runs to 14 residues. As DNA, the CDR3 is TGTGCCACCAGTGATTGGGGGGGCAGCAATACGCAGTATTTT. Residues: CATSDWGGSNTQYF.

The chain carries TRBV20-1 and TRBJ2-1; weak D call: TRBD2 (6 bases). The V end lost 3 bases, the J end lost 5 bases, and 11 bases lay between the germline ends. Per the germline V gene, CDR1 is DFQATT and CDR2 is SNEGSKA (reference sequence). The CDR3 loop spans 13 amino acids. The DNA of the CDR3 is TGCAGTGCTAGTGGTAGCGGTCACAATGAGCAGTTCTTC. Protein product: CSASGSGHNEQFF.

The J gene is TRBJ2-6, the V gene TRBV27, with a weak D call TRBD1 (6 bases). Germline V gives CDR1 MNHEY, CDR2 SMNVEV (reference sequence). The CDR3 totals 16 residues. Deletions cut 5 bases from V and 0 bases from J, with 11 bases between. The CDR3 coding sequence is TGTGCCAGCAGTCTACAGACAGGCTCTGGGGCCAACGTCCTGACTTTC. It yields the protein CASSLQTGSGANVLTF.

This clonotype occurred a few times. V gene TRBV7-2 combines with J gene TRBJ2-1; D unresolved. Germline values: CDR1 SGHTA, CDR2 FQGNSA. The CDR3 length is 15 residues. Trimming removed 1 base from V and 6 bases from J, with 13 bases in between. This CDR3 reads CASSLGSSRGNEQFF. The CDR3 DNA reads as TGTGCCAGCAGCTTAGGATCTTCACGAGGCAATGAGCAGTTCTTC.

At least ten counts were recorded for this clonotype. The rearrangement joins TRBV4-1 to TRBJ2-1, with D uncertain. This CDR3 has 15 residues. The germline CDR1 and CDR2 sequences are MGHRA and YSYEKL. V was cut by 1 base and J by 3 bases, with 10 bases left in between. CDR3 in DNA: TGCGCCAGCAGCCAAGTCGGGCATGTCTACAATGAGCAGTTCTTC. Protein: CASSQVGHVYNEQFF.

This clonotype was counted only a few times. The chain uses TRBV7-8 and TRBJ2-1, with no clear D. Trimming pared 7 bases from V and 4 bases from J, leaving 14 bases between. CDR1 is SGHVS and CDR2 is FQNEAQ in the germline V gene. The length of the CDR3 is 14 residues. CDR3 protein: CASTTRVAYNEQFF. The CDR3 DNA reads as TGTGCCAGCACCACCAGAGTAGCATACAATGAGCAGTTCTTC.

Only a few counts were recorded for this clonotype. The CDR3 is CASSSRLAGLSRETQYF. DNA of the CDR3: TGTGCCAGCAGTTCCAGACTAGCGGGATTATCACGAGAGACCCAGTACTTC. The rearrangement uses TRBV12-3 or TRBV12-4 and TRBJ2-5; 11 bases line up with TRBD2. V was pared by 4 bases and J by 4 bases, with 11 bases of the junction left unmatched. The CDR3 contains 17 residues.

This rearrangement joins TRBV20-1 to TRBJ2-7, with D tentatively TRBD2 (6 bases). The V gene lost 1 base and the J gene lost 6 bases, with 7 bases spanning the gap. Germline lookup yields CDR1 DFQATT and CDR2 SNEGSKA (reference sequence). The CDR3 extends over 11 amino acids. CDR3 bases: TGCAGTGCTAGAGGGGGAGGCGAGCAGTACTTC. This gives the protein CSARGGGEQYF.

This clonotype was detected only a few times. This sequence joins TRBV7-2 and TRBJ2-5; D is possibly TRBD1 (5 bases). The CDR3 length is 13 residues. V was shortened by 3 bases and J by 9 bases, with 14 bases between the two germline ends. Per germline, CDR1 SGHTA and CDR2 FQGNSA. The CDR3: CASSFSEEGAQYF. As DNA, the CDR3 is TGTGCCAGCAGCTTTAGTGAGGAAGGGGCCCAGTACTTC. Full variable domain (rest looked up from reference TRBV7-2 and TRBJ2-5): GAGVSQSPSNKVTEKGKDVELRCDPISGHTALYWYRQSLGQGLEFLIYFQGNSAPDKSGLPSDRFSAERTGGSVSTLTIQRTQQEDSAVYLCASSFSEEGAQYFGPGTRLLVL.

This clonotype was seen only a few times. The V call is TRBV6-2 or TRBV6-3, the J call TRBJ2-7; D may correspond to TRBD1 or TRBD2 (5 bases each). Trimming pared 6 bases from V and 3 bases from J, leaving 18 bases between. The CDR3 is 15 residues long. Germline V lookup: CDR1 MNHEY, CDR2 SVGEGT. The CDR3 loop is CASRRSLGVFYEQYF. The DNA for the CDR3 is TGTGCCAGCAGAAGGTCCTTGGGGGTGTTCTACGAGCAGTACTTC.

This chain connects TRBV21-1 to TRBJ2-7; the DNA was not compared with TRBD1, the D call given in the table. TRBV21-1 is assigned pseudogene status. The CDR3 is 14 amino acids. CDR3 DNA: TGTACCAGCAGCAAAGGGGGCAGGGCCTACGAGCAGTACTTC. Encoded protein: CTSSKGGRAYEQYF.

The V call is TRBV20-1, the J call TRBJ1-2; D is undetermined. The CDR3 contains 11 residues. Deletions cut 6 bases from V and 7 bases from J, with 12 bases between. Germline values: CDR1 DFQATT, CDR2 SNEGSKA (reference sequence). CDR3 in amino acids: CSAPVWGGYTF. In DNA, the CDR3 is TGCAGTGCCCCCGTTTGGGGTGGCTACACCTTC.

The CDR3 DNA follows: TGTGCCAGCAGCTGGGCTAGGGGGGCAGGGCGGTCCTACGAGCAGTACTTC. Translated: CASSWARGAGRSYEQYF. J is TRBJ2-7 and V is TRBV7-8; tentatively, D is TRBD1 or TRBD2 (6 bases each). The CDR3 runs to 17 residues. The V gene's germline CDR1 is SGHVS and CDR2 FQNEAQ. V was clipped by 4 bases and J by 1 base, with 20 bases between them.

The chain combines TRBV4-3 with TRBJ2-3; 12 positions match TRBD1. Trimming removed 0 bases from V and 5 bases from J; junction bases left unmatched: 12. There are 19 residues in the CDR3. Germline V gives CDR1 LGHNA, CDR2 YSLEER. The CDR3, as DNA: TGCGCCAGCAGCCAAGACTTGCCTTTCGGGACAGGGGGCTTAGATACGCAGTATTTT. Its protein product is CASSQDLPFGTGGLDTQYF.

This sequence joins TRBV7-2 and TRBJ2-5; TRBD2 matches 13 bases. CDR3 length: 15 amino acids. V shed 6 bases, J shed 5 bases, and the junction held 6 bases outside the gene matches. CDR1 and CDR2 from the germline V gene are SGHTA and FQGNSA. Here the CDR3 DNA reads TGTGCCAGCAGACCTGGGACTAGCGGGGCCGAGACCCAGTACTTC. Translated: CASRPGTSGAETQYF.

This clonotype was seen a handful of times. The chain joins TRBV9 to TRBJ2-7, with D unclear. Germline CDR1 reads SGDLS; CDR2 reads YYNGEE. Between the trimmed V and J ends, which lost 1 base and 4 bases, there was a span of 12 bases. The CDR3 runs to 14 residues. In nucleotides, the CDR3 is TGTGCCAGCAGCGTAACCCCAAATGATTACGAGCAGTACTTC. Translation gives CASSVTPNDYEQYF.

This clonotype was seen at least ten times. The V call is TRBV20-1, the J call TRBJ2-1; D is possibly TRBD1 (7 bases). CDR1 and CDR2 (germline): DFQATT, SNEGSKA (reference sequence). The CDR3 covers 13 residues. V lost 2 bases, J lost 6 bases, and 11 bases lay in between. This CDR3 is CSARRGTVNEQFF. Here the CDR3 DNA reads TGCAGTGCTAGACGCGGGACAGTCAATGAGCAGTTCTTC.

This clonotype was recorded many times. V gene TRBV6-2 or TRBV6-3 combines with J gene TRBJ2-2; D remains unclear. V was clipped by 6 bases and J by 7 bases, with 18 bases between them. The CDR3 is 15 residues long. Germline values: CDR1 MNHEY, CDR2 SVGEGT. The CDR3 protein is CASRPDQPARGELFF. DNA of the CDR3: TGTGCCAGCAGGCCGGACCAGCCCGCGCGCGGGGAGCTGTTTTTT.

The chain uses TRBV29-1 and TRBJ1-1; 10 nucleotides align to TRBD1. Germline V gene lookup returns CDR1 SQVTM and CDR2 ANQGSEA. CDR3 length: 13 amino acids. Trimming removed 6 bases from V and 5 bases from J; junction bases left unmatched: 6. CDR3 sequence: CSVVPGQGTEAFF. CDR3 nucleotides: TGCAGCGTCGTCCCGGGACAGGGGACTGAAGCTTTCTTT.

This clonotype was detected many times. The rearrangement joins TRBV12-3 or TRBV12-4 to TRBJ2-5; 9 bases are shared with TRBD2. V gave up 5 bases and J gave up 5 bases; unmatched junction bases: 12. The length of the CDR3 is 16 residues. CDR3 DNA: TGTGCCAGCAGTCCGCTAGGTAGCGGGAGAGGGGAGACCCAGTACTTC. Its translation: CASSPLGSGRGETQYF.

This clonotype was observed many times. The chain is built from TRBV9 and TRBJ2-1, with a possible D match to TRBD2 (6 bases). The V gene lost 0 bases and the J gene lost 0 bases, with 10 bases spanning the gap. Per germline, CDR1 SGDLS and CDR2 YYNGEE. CDR3 size: 16 residues. CDR3 protein: CASSVVGGNSYNEQFF. The CDR3 DNA sequence: TGTGCCAGCAGCGTAGTTGGCGGGAACTCCTACAATGAGCAGTTCTTC. Combining the CDR3 with reference TRBV9 and TRBJ2-1 gives the whole variable domain DSGVTQTPKHLITATGQRVTLRCSPRSGDLSVYWYQQSLDQGLQFLIQYYNGEERAKGNILERFSAQQFPDLHSELNLSSLELGDSALYFCASSVVGGNSYNEQFFGPGTRLTVL.

The J gene is TRBJ2-7, the V gene TRBV29-1; 7 positions agree with TRBD1. The CDR3 loop spans 13 amino acids. V dropped 7 bases and J dropped 2; count of bases not matched to a gene: 8. Germline CDR1 reads SQVTM; CDR2 reads ANQGSEA. CDR3 protein: CSAKTGTTYEQYF. The CDR3 coding sequence is TGCAGCGCTAAGACAGGGACGACCTACGAGCAGTACTTC.

This clonotype appeared a single time. V is TRBV2 and J is TRBJ2-6, with 10 bases matching TRBD1. Germline V gives CDR1 SNHLY, CDR2 FYNNEI. This CDR3 has 17 amino acids. With 4 bases clipped from V and 6 bases from J, the junction kept 9 bases outside the gene matches. The CDR3 protein is CASSVGQGRSSANVLTF. The DNA of the CDR3 is TGTGCCAGCAGTGTGGGACAGGGGAGGTCCTCGGCCAACGTCCTGACTTTC. The variable domain in full, with the rest retrieved from reference TRBV2 and TRBJ2-6, is EPEVTQTPSHQVTQMGQEVILRCVPISNHLYFYWYRQILGQKVEFLVSFYNNEISEKSEIFDDQFSVERPDGSNFTLKIRSTKLEDSAMYFCASSVGQGRSSANVLTFGAGSRLTVL.

This sequence joins TRBV7-2 and TRBJ2-7; no firm D call. The CDR3 totals 14 residues. CDR1 and CDR2 from the germline V gene are SGHTA and FQGNSA. V gave up 5 bases and J gave up 6 bases, with 17 bases separating them. Here the CDR3 reads CASSPTTPTGEQYF. For the CDR3, the DNA is TGTGCCAGCAGCCCTACGACCCCGACGGGCGAGCAGTACTTC.

The gene calls are TRBV14 and TRBJ2-1; TRBD2 matches 9 bases. The CDR3 is made up of 16 amino acids. Germline CDR1 is SGHDN and CDR2 is FVKESK. V shed 3 bases and J 4 bases; nucleotides not matched to a gene: 7. The CDR3 nucleotides read TGTGCCAGCAGCCAGCTGACTAGCGGATCTTACAATGAGCAGTTCTTC. Its translation: CASSQLTSGSYNEQFF.

This chain joins TRBV6-1 and TRBJ2-2, with D perhaps TRBD1 (5 bases). V was clipped by 1 base and J by 5 bases, with 14 bases between them. This CDR3 has 16 residues. Germline V gives CDR1 MNHNS, CDR2 SASEGT. In nucleotides, the CDR3 is TGTGCCAGCAGTGAAGTCGACAGATCCTATACCGGGGAGCTGTTTTTT. It translates to CASSEVDRSYTGELFF.